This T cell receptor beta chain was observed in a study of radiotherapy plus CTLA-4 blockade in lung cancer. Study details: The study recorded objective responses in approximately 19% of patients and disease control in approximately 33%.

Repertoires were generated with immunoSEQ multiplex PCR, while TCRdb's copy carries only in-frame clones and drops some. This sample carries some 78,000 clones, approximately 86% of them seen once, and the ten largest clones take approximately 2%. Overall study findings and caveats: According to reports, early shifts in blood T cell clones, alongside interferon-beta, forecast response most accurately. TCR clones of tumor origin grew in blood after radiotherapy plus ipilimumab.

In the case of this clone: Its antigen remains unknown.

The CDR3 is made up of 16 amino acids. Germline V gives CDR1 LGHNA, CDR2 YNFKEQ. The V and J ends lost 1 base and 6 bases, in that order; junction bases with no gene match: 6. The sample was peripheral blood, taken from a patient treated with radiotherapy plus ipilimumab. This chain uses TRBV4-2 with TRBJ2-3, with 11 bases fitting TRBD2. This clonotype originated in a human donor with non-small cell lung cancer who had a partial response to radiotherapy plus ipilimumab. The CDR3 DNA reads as TGTGCCAGCAGCCAAGCGGGGACTAGCGGTTGGGATACGCAGTATTTT. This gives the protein CASSQAGTSGWDTQYF.